The sequence of this T cell receptor beta chain was determined in a study of molecular identifiers for immune sequencing clone quantification. This clonotype has ten or more counts. Per germline, CDR1 SEHNR and CDR2 FQNEAQ (reference sequence). There are 15 residues in the CDR3. V was cut by 1 base and J by 3 bases, with 13 bases left in between. A CD8+CD4-CCR7+CD45RA+ gate was used to sort naive CD8 T cells. TCRdb used MiXCR to reprocess the PCR reads, holding one entry per CDR3 protein. The data contain hundreds of thousands of distinct CDR3 sequences, under 25% of them singletons. This sequence was found in a human donor in good health. Some libraries in this study had Jurkat cell RNA spiked in. The chain joins TRBV7-9 to TRBJ2-7; D may be TRBD1 or TRBD2 (5 bases each). Sequencing was performed on naive CD8+ T cells from blood, with Jurkat cell RNA spiked in. Regarding subset: FACS-sorted CD8+CD4-CCR7+CD45RA+ naive T cells. This chain's CDR3 is CASSLGDGQFYEQYF. DNA for the CDR3: TGTGCCAGCAGCTTAGGGGACGGCCAATTCTACGAGCAGTACTTC.